Listed here are 20 T cell receptor beta chains from one sample, sequenced in a study of immune evolution from preneoplasia to lung adenocarcinoma. The protocol was immunoSEQ multiplex PCR, while the TCRdb copy is restricted to in-frame clones and leaves out a portion. There are 4,500 or so clones in the sample; more than 60% occur only once, and around 8% lies in the top ten. The specimen was FFPE lung adenocarcinoma in situ tissue. These receptors originate from a person between 55 and 80 years old with lung adenocarcinoma.

The V call is TRBV15, the J call TRBJ1-3, with D possibly being TRBD1 (5 bases). Between the trimmed V and J ends, which lost 2 bases and 7 bases, there was a span of 21 bases. CDR1 LNHNV and CDR2 YYDKDF come from the germline V gene (reference sequence). This CDR3 region has 17 residues. CDR3 sequence reads: CATSRPGGRVQVNTIYF. The DNA of the CDR3 is TGTGCCACCAGCAGACCTGGAGGCAGGGTCCAAGTTAACACCATATATTTT.

The gene calls are TRBV14 and TRBJ1-2; D unresolved. The CDR3 extends over 13 amino acids. Looked up from germline, CDR1 is SGHDN and CDR2 is FVKESK. Between the trimmed V and J ends, which lost 6 bases and 1 base, there was a span of 9 bases. The CDR3 loop is CASRRSNNYGYTF. In DNA, the CDR3 is TGTGCCAGCAGAAGGAGTAATAACTATGGCTACACCTTC.

This clone came up a few times. The chain recombines TRBV2 with TRBJ1-1; possible D gene TRBD1, 6 bases. The germline V and J ends were trimmed by 7 bases and 1 base, with 10 bases remaining between them. CDR1 and CDR2 (germline): SNHLY, FYNNEI. The CDR3 extends over 13 amino acids. CDR3 in DNA: TGTGCCAGCAAAGGACAGTCGAACACTGAAGCTTTCTTT. It yields the protein CASKGQSNTEAFF.

CDR3 sequence: CASSLGAVNTEAFF. Here the CDR3 DNA reads TGCGCCAGCAGCCTTGGGGCGGTGAACACTGAAGCTTTCTTT. The V call is TRBV5-1, the J call TRBJ1-1, with D tentatively TRBD1 (5 bases). V was shortened by 4 bases and J by 0 bases, with 10 bases between the two germline ends. Germline loops: CDR1 SGHRS, CDR2 YFSETQ. The CDR3 runs 14 residues.

V is TRBV2 and J is TRBJ1-1; D is ambiguous. The CDR3 spans 14 residues. The V end was cut by 6 bases, the J end by 6 bases, with 17 bases between. The germline V gene has CDR1 SNHLY and CDR2 FYNNEI. CDR3 sequence (DNA): TGTGCCAGCAGCGCGCGGACGGCAGGCCCTGAAGCTTTCTTT. It specifies CASSARTAGPEAFF.

This rearrangement joins TRBV27 to TRBJ2-3; possible D gene TRBD2, 5 bases. In germline, CDR1 is MNHEY, CDR2 SMNVEV (reference sequence). Trimming left V 8 bases short and J 3 bases short, with 24 bases between. The CDR3 spans 17 residues. DNA of the CDR3: TGTGCCAGCGCCGAACGCACCACCTGGACTGAAACAGATACGCAGTATTTT. It yields the protein CASAERTTWTETDTQYF.

The V and J genes are TRBV2 and TRBJ1-2; a weak D match, TRBD1 (6 bases). Germline V CDR1 and CDR2: SNHLY, FYNNEI. The V end was cut by 8 bases, the J end by 2 bases, with 6 bases between. The CDR3 is 11 residues long. DNA of the CDR3: TGTGCCAGCGGACAGAACTATGGCTACACCTTC. Encoded protein: CASGQNYGYTF.

There are a few counts of this clone. The chain uses TRBV7-2 and TRBJ1-3; a possible D gene is TRBD1 (5 bases). Trimming took off 2 bases at V and 2 bases at J, with 10 bases between the two ends. Germline CDR1 SGHTA, CDR2 FQGNSA. The CDR3 covers 15 residues. The CDR3 spells CASSLRGVTGNTIYF. Here the CDR3 DNA reads TGTGCCAGCAGCTTAAGGGGTGTCACTGGAAACACCATATATTTT.

The chain joins TRBV10-3 to TRBJ2-1; 7 bases line up with TRBD2. V dropped 3 bases and J dropped 8; count of bases not matched to a gene: 13. Germline CDR1 is ENHRY and CDR2 is SYGVKD. The CDR3 has 16 residues. The CDR3 is CAISESGEGLADEQFF. The CDR3 nucleotides read TGTGCCATCAGTGAATCCGGGGAGGGGCTAGCGGATGAGCAGTTCTTC.

V gene TRBV6-6 combines with J gene TRBJ2-2, with TRBD2 matching 10 bases. Per germline, CDR1 MNHNY and CDR2 SVGAGI (reference sequence). J lost 4 bases, V lost 10 bases, and 6 bases had no gene match. This CDR3 has 14 residues. The CDR3 spells CATLLAGFTGELFF. CDR3 DNA sequence: TGTGCCACCCTACTAGCGGGGTTCACCGGGGAGCTGTTTTTT.

The table lists this clone with a count of one. The rearrangement uses TRBV2 and TRBJ1-6; possible D gene TRBD1, 6 bases. The germline V and J ends were trimmed by 6 bases and 5 bases, with 11 bases remaining between them. Germline CDR1 reads SNHLY; CDR2 reads FYNNEI. This CDR3 contains 14 residues. Here the CDR3 DNA reads TGTGCCAGCAGCAACGGACAGAATAATTCACCCCTCCACTTT. Amino acids: CASSNGQNNSPLHF.

This chain uses TRBV7-6 with TRBJ2-7; D possibly uses TRBD1 or TRBD2 (5 bases each). CDR1 is SGHVS, CDR2 FNYEAQ, per germline. The CDR3 sequence is 16 residues long. Trimming stripped 5 bases from V and 4 bases from J, with 21 bases between. CDR3 amino acids: CASSPPRGLGNYEQYF. The CDR3 DNA follows: TGTGCCAGCAGCCCGCCACGGGGCTTGGGGAATTACGAGCAGTACTTC.

The chain couples TRBV9 to TRBJ2-6; the D gene is possibly TRBD2 (6 bases). The V end was cut by 2 bases, the J end by 4 bases, with 16 bases between. The CDR3 is 17 residues long. Germline CDR1 reads SGDLS; CDR2 reads YYNGEE. The CDR3 nucleotides read TGTGCCAGCAGCGTGGGGCCTCGGGGGTACGGGGCCAACGTCCTGACTTTC. As protein: CASSVGPRGYGANVLTF.

The CDR3 nucleotides read TGTGCCAGCAGCGTTGAAGCTCGGGGGGGGCAAGAGACCCAGTACTTC. Its protein product is CASSVEARGGQETQYF. The chain couples TRBV9 to TRBJ2-5; 8 nucleotides align to TRBD2. Germline CDR1 is SGDLS and CDR2 is YYNGEE. The CDR3 loop spans 16 amino acids. V trimming: 2 bases; J trimming: 2 bases; junction bases outside the gene matches: 8. The full variable domain, its missing parts supplied by reference TRBV9 and TRBJ2-5, is DSGVTQTPKHLITATGQRVTLRCSPRSGDLSVYWYQQSLDQGLQFLIQYYNGEERAKGNILERFSAQQFPDLHSELNLSSLELGDSALYFCASSVEARGGQETQYFGPGTRLLVL.

The V call is TRBV2, the J call TRBJ1-5; the match to TRBD1 covers 9 bases. V was pared by 8 bases and J by 9 bases, with 2 bases of the junction left unmatched. The CDR3 extends over 11 amino acids. Per germline, CDR1 SNHLY and CDR2 FYNNEI. In DNA, the CDR3 is TGTGCCAGCGGGACAGGGCGGCCCCAGCATTTT. Residues: CASGTGRPQHF.

The V call is TRBV14, the J call TRBJ2-7; D remains unclear. This CDR3 contains 20 residues. Trimming left V 1 base short and J 0 bases short, with 25 bases between. In germline, CDR1 is SGHDN, CDR2 FVKESK. DNA for the CDR3: TGTGCCAGCAGCCAAGCCCCTGGTTTGCGGTGGTCGGGCGACTCCTACGAGCAGTACTTC. Its protein is CASSQAPGLRWSGDSYEQYF.

The genes are TRBV6-5 and TRBJ2-3, with 7 bases lining up with TRBD1. The CDR3 covers 15 residues. V lost 2 bases, J lost 5 bases, and 7 bases stayed unmatched. Germline CDR1 is MNHEY and CDR2 is SVGAGI. CDR3 nucleotide sequence: TGTGCCAGCAGTTACCTGAAAGGGGGCGAAGATACGCAGTATTTT. Translated: CASSYLKGGEDTQYF.

This sequence joins TRBV20-1 and TRBJ1-2; maybe TRBD1 (5 bases). The length of the CDR3 is 11 residues. The germline V gene encodes CDR1 DFQATT and CDR2 SNEGSKA (reference sequence). Trimming removed 5 bases from V and 6 bases from J, with 10 bases in between. The CDR3 here is CSARQGDGYTF. CDR3 DNA: TGCAGTGCTCGTCAGGGTGATGGCTACACCTTC.

The chain recombines TRBV6-1 with TRBJ2-1; D is unresolved. Germline loops: CDR1 MNHNS, CDR2 SASEGT. CDR3 size: 12 residues. V lost 6 bases and J lost 0, with 3 bases in between. CDR3 DNA sequence: TGTGCCAGCAGACCCTCCTACAATGAGCAGTTCTTC. Translated, it gives CASRPSYNEQFF.

The rearrangement links TRBV11-1 to TRBJ1-3; 7 bases agree with TRBD1. The length of the CDR3 is 14 residues. Germline-derived CDR1 and CDR2 are SGHAT and FQDESV (reference sequence). V trimming: 5 bases; J trimming: 4 bases; junction bases outside the gene matches: 5. The CDR3 loop reads CASSEGQVGNTIYF. CDR3 nucleotide sequence: TGTGCCAGCAGCGAAGGACAGGTCGGAAACACCATATATTTT.